This T cell receptor (beta chain) was observed in a study of CD8+ T cells in alopecia areata (dated by TCRdb to the late 2010s). In terms of the full investigation: The treated patients took part in an open-label pilot trial in which moderate-to-severe alopecia areata was treated with oral tofacitinib at 5 to 10 mg twice daily. Patients received tofacitinib for 6 to 18 months and were then followed off drug for 6 months to check for delayed response and recurrence. Patients on tofacitinib were biopsied at baseline and after 4 and 24 weeks of treatment, and several of the patients also had a later scalp biopsy. The RNA source kit depended on sample type: the PAXgene miRNA kit for fixed scalp, the miRNeasy kit for PBMCs, and the RNeasy kit for mouse skin. In humans, TCRbeta sequencing was performed on scalp tissue and on sorted CD4+ and CD8+ peripheral blood T cells from healthy controls and from patients with patchy or totalis/universalis alopecia areata. Scalp clonality was compared across normal scalp (n=4), patchy alopecia areata scalp (n=8), and alopecia totalis/universalis scalp (n=8). The SALT score, which quantifies the percentage of affected scalp surface area, was used to measure disease severity in treated patients. Amplification of TCRbeta CDR3 regions was done by immunoSEQ multiplex PCR using 35 Vbeta forward primers and 13 Jbeta reverse primers. High-throughput TCRbeta sequencing was used to examine T cell clonal expansion in alopecia areata in both the C3H/HeJ mouse model and human patients.

This clone has just a few counts. The target of this receptor is not known. Nothing much larger sits one base from this clone, and base qualities are not available. The time point label for this specimen denotes: about 4 weeks on oral tofacitinib. The treatment or condition label on this specimen signifies: oral pan-JAK inhibitor, 5-10 mg twice daily. Lesional scalp punch biopsies and peripheral blood were obtained from alopecia areata patients. PBMCs were separated by density centrifugation and stained for CD3, CD4 and CD8, after which CD4+ and CD8+ T cells were sorted on a FACSAria. To prepare the library, the immunoSEQ multiplex PCR assay was applied. To provide template for TCR sequencing, every sample had RNA extracted and reverse transcribed into cDNA. First-strand cDNA was synthesized with SuperScript III using a 2:1 mix of oligo-dT and random hexamers. Amplification bias was assessed with a synthetic immune receptor repertoire, and residual bias was removed computationally. Per the source publication's procedure: Raw reads were preprocessed to remove errors, and CDR3 was defined according to IMGT conventions as the region from the conserved cysteine to phenylalanine. Clonality was calculated as 1 minus Shannon entropy normalized by log2 of the number of productive unique TCRs. Scalp TCRbeta sequences were cross-referenced with sorted blood CD4 and CD8 repertoires so that the CD4 or CD8 identity of scalp clones could be inferred. As stored in TCRdb, this immuneACCESS dataset retains in-frame rearrangements with V and J assigned. A fraction of the clones does not appear; measured against another copy, unresolved V genes explain less than half of the discrepancy, and the remainder lacks a known reason. V, J and clone size are those of that table, while D and trimming were read from the DNA. Counted in this sample were roughly 150,000 clones; roughly 52% of them appeared once. The ten largest clonotypes hold roughly 15% of the sample.

Beyond this particular receptor, the publication reports: Because the treated cohort was small and had only one nonresponder, larger studies are needed to examine links between baseline CD8+ expansion and response. Higher clonality and more expanded CD8+ clones were observed in lesional scalp than in normal scalp, particularly in alopecia totalis/universalis, a finding suggestive of antigenic drive. Scalp clonality and the number of expanded CD8+ clones among the top 100 scalp clones were significantly decreased by tofacitinib. Unlike mouse skin, which is dominated by gammadelta T cells, normal human skin has resident alphabeta T cells that are also sequenced, and this complicates analysis of the scalp TCR repertoire. During tofacitinib treatment, many expanded lesional clones remained in scalp and blood, and this persistence may partly explain relapse after treatment is stopped. Compared with mice, TCR sequences shared between patients were less clear, possibly partly because of HLA diversity across the patient population.

Material: CD8+ T cells sorted from blood, obtained at week 4, from a patient treated with tofacitinib. The origin of this receptor is a human donor with alopecia areata.

The encoded CDR3 is CASSAILAGYEQYF. The DNA sequence is given as TGTGCCAGCAGCGCTATCCTAGCGGGGTACGAGCAGTACTTC. The chain links TRBV5-6 with TRBJ2-7; 9 bases in the junction line up with TRBD2. Germline trimming: 4 bases from V, 4 bases from J; junction bases outside gene matches: 6. From the cysteine up to the phenylalanine, the CDR3 has a length of 14 residues. The kept DNA is CDR3 alone, 42 bases in frame from the first base. CDR1 SGHDT and CDR2 YYEEEE are derived from the germline V gene.